The text below deals with one TCR beta chain. Its cognate antigen has yet to be identified. Base qualities were left out, and no much larger clone turns up one base away. The data were obtained in a study of T cells in Graves' hyperthyroidism and ophthalmopathy (dated by TCRdb to about 2019). Broadly, across the study: Peripheral blood was sampled at the time of initial diagnosis, prior to any treatment. Following sampling, methimazole starting at 30 mg daily was given to hyperthyroidism patients, and high-dose intravenous methylprednisolone was given to ophthalmopathy patients. TCR Vbeta CDR3 sequencing of 140 or so peripheral blood samples (approximately 44 ophthalmopathy, roughly 72 hyperthyroidism and roughly 17 progressor patients) is reported in the paper. Whether ophthalmopathy could be predicted prospectively was tested in an independent validation cohort made up of roughly 19 hyperthyroidism patients plus 17 patients who later progressed to ophthalmopathy. A discovery cohort of about a hundred patients, approximately 45 with Graves' ophthalmopathy and 55 to 60 with stable Graves' hyperthyroidism, was used to find distinguishing TCR V-J signatures. The study also compared thyroid tissue and blood T-cell repertoires from about six Graves' hyperthyroidism patients. The roughly 94 discovery patients were randomly split 7:3 into training and test sets.

Ophthalmopathy patients had moderately to severely active disease, with a Clinical Activity Score of 3 or more, a NOSPECS grade of 4 or more, and a disease duration of less than 3 months. Exclusion was applied to patients with uncontrolled infections, other autoimmune diseases, pregnancy or lactation. Diagnoses relied on clinical symptoms, serum thyroxine and TRAb, thyroid ultrasound and orbital computed tomography. PBMCs were separated from 8 to 10 ml of fresh peripheral blood using Ficoll-Paque density gradient centrifugation. Total RNA was extracted using Trizol reagent, and RNA quality was assessed on an Agilent 2100 Bioanalyzer. What the work shows at the level of the full study, not this receptor alone: In cross-validation, a model built on a 13 V-J signature told ophthalmopathy apart from stable hyperthyroidism with over 85% sensitivity and approximately 84% specificity, and in testing the same model reached 80%/75%. No statistical method was used to fix the sample size in advance, and group allocation was not hidden from the investigators. Blood samples also contained most of the expanded thyroid clonotypes (frequency above 0.001), which suggests that blood repertoires may reflect thyroid immune responses. In validation, the model predicted progression to ophthalmopathy a median of 6.5 months before onset, with around 70% sensitivity and 72.22% specificity.

Trimmed from V: 6 bases; trimmed from J: 8 bases; junction bases lacking a gene match: 12. From a lookup of the germline V gene, CDR1 and CDR2 are MDHEN and SYDVKM. The CDR3 runs 15 amino acids, cysteine and phenylalanine included. Of the read, only the CDR3 DNA is kept; its 45 bases are in frame from base 1. Amplification of TCR beta CDR3 regions was carried out from RNA transcripts. A first-round RT-PCR of the TCR CDR3 used the HTBI primer set with the Qiagen OneStep RT-PCR kit. Libraries were constructed in a second round of multiplex PCR, after which size selection and purification were carried out. The libraries were sequenced on an Illumina HiSeq2000 using paired-end 100 bp reads. Turning to the authors' computational methods: SOAPnuke was used to process the raw data, throwing out any read that contained adapters or uncalled bases, had a mean Phred below 15, or lacked an exact constant-primer or identifier match. COPE v1.2.5 was used to merge the high-quality paired reads, and each unique nucleotide sequence was defined as a clonotype. MiTCR v1.1 was used to align the clonotypes against IMGT TRBV, TRBD and TRBJ reference segments. Analysis was restricted to V-J combinations with a frequency above 0.0001, which covered over 98% of repertoires. A TCS score was defined as the ratio between F50 (clonal expansion) and ExV (chaos), using BLOSUM62-based TCRdist between CDR3 peptides within each V-J. Welch's t-statistics and random forest reduced 500 to 550 V-J features to about 13, which were used in a naive Bayes classifier (R e1071). TCRdb took the public reads, trimmed them with fastp at Q25, ran MiXCR for clone calling and kept in-frame beta chains. Every distinct CDR3 protein forms one entry, paired with its most common genes and DNA. TCRdb, rather than the study authors, made the V and J calls. A total of 350,000 to 450,000 distinct CDR3 sequences appear in this sample, around an eighth of them only once. The ten largest clones take up 25% to 30% of the sample.

The sequence derives from a man aged 45-65 years with Graves' ophthalmopathy. The rearrangement joined TRBV28 to TRBJ1-4, with TRBD1 matching 7 junction bases. The sample consisted of blood. CDR3 protein: CASRPSTGVREKLFF. The sequenced DNA: TGTGCCAGCAGGCCCTCTACAGGGGTACGGGAAAAACTGTTTTTT.